The clone carrying this T cell receptor (beta chain) was observed a handful of times. These data belong to a study of CD8+CD57+ T cells in acquired aplastic anemia. Study in general: DNA recovered from sorted CD4+ and CD8+ cells had a mean of about 3.5 ug.

By flow cytometry, patients selected for sequencing had shown an expansion of CD8+CD57+ cells. Each patient gave a blood sample that was collected before any therapy had been received. The V end lost 5 bases, the J end lost 5 bases, and 15 bases lay between the germline ends. This CDR3 is built from 15 residues. Germline values: CDR1 SGHAT, CDR2 FQNNGV. The template used for profiling TCR beta VDJ and CDR3 was genomic DNA. TCRdb passed the reads through MiXCR, listing each CDR3 protein once. The table lists under 200,000 distinct CDR3 sequences, about half of them singletons. This clonotype was sampled from a human donor with aplastic anemia. V gene TRBV11-2 combines with J gene TRBJ1-4; D ambiguous. The specimen was sorted CD4+, CD8+, or CD8+CD57+ T cells (not recorded which) from PBMCs. CDR3 sequence reads: CASSPISGSNEKLFF. As DNA, the CDR3 is TGTGCCAGCAGCCCGATCTCGGGATCCAATGAAAAACTGTTTTTT.